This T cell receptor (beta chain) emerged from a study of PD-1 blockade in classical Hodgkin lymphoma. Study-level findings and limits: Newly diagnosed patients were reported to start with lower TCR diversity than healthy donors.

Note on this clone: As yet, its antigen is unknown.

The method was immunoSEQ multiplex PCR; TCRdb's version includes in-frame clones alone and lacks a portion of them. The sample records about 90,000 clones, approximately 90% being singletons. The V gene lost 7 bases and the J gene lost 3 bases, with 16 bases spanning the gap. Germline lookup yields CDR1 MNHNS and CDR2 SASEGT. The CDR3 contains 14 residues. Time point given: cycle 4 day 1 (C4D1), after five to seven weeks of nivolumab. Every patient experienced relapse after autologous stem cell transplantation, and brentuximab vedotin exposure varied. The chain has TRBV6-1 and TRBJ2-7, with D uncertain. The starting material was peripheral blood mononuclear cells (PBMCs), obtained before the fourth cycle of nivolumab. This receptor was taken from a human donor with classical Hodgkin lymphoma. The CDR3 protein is CASMSSRNGYEQYF. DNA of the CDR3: TGTGCCAGCATGAGTAGCCGGAACGGCTACGAGCAGTACTTC.